This TCR beta chain was documented in a study of OX40 agonist ivuxolimab in advanced cancers. Here immunoSEQ multiplex PCR was the method, and the copy in TCRdb shows in-frame clones only, minus some. The repertoire has about 57,000 clones, about 83% of them found once; the top ten carry roughly 3.2%. The source was CD4+ or CD8+ T cells sorted from blood, collected in a trial of the OX40 agonist ivuxolimab. This clonotype was obtained from an adult with an advanced solid tumor such as melanoma, head and neck, liver or kidney cancer.

CDR3 protein: CASRPTSGSFTPYEQYF. The CDR3, as DNA: TGTGCCAGCAGACCGACTAGCGGGAGTTTCACCCCCTACGAGCAGTACTTC. V is TRBV28 and J is TRBJ2-7; 12 nucleotides match TRBD2. The CDR3 has 17 residues. CDR1 MDHEN and CDR2 SYDVKM come from the germline V gene. V lost 6 bases and J lost 2; bases outside the gene matches: 11.